A selection of T cell receptor beta chains follows, all from one sample in a study of blood T cell repertoires in COVID-19. The method was immunoSEQ multiplex PCR; TCRdb's version includes in-frame clones alone and lacks a portion of them. The table records 55,000 or so clones, 80% of them present only once. Sequenced material: peripheral blood. Every receptor here comes from a young man with COVID-19, enrolled during active disease. Both conserved end residues are trimmed from each CDR3.

V	J	CDR3
TRBV3-1/TRBV3-2	TRBJ2-7	ASSQGGTYEQY
TRBV6-5	TRBJ2-2	ASSYSASRGTGELF
TRBV27	TRBJ2-1	ASGYEQF
TRBV7-7	TRBJ2-3	ASSPYPREGSTDTQY
TRBV7-9	TRBJ2-3	ASSPYIGTDTQY
TRBV6-1	TRBJ1-5	ASSEGQANQPQH
TRBV30	TRBJ1-6	AWSADREDSPLH
TRBV11-3	TRBJ2-7	ASREKTGSYEQY
TRBV19	TRBJ1-6	ASRSGQDNSPLH
TRBV6-5	TRBJ2-5	ASSYPDRGGETQY
TRBV30	TRBJ1-1	AWSALAGTPMNTEAF
TRBV25-1	TRBJ1-4	ASSGAGINEKLF
TRBV4-3	TRBJ1-1	ASSQEISGVGEAF
TRBV6-1	TRBJ1-3	ASSERGGGDTIY
TRBV9	TRBJ2-6	ASSPQVSGANVLT
TRBV30	TRBJ2-3	AWSPPGTDTQY
TRBV6-2/TRBV6-3	TRBJ1-1	ASSSGTGETTEAF
TRBV19	TRBJ2-1	ASSIGIAGEQF
TRBV9	TRBJ2-3	ASSIHSGGGDTQY
TRBV4-2	TRBJ2-7	ASSQDGFGGAGVYEQY
TRBV7-9	TRBJ1-1	ASSPRWDTSKDPEAF
TRBV20-1	TRBJ1-1	SAETDAF
TRBV4-1	TRBJ1-6	ASSQVFAGDRGSTPLH
TRBV30	TRBJ1-2	AWGTLGVYGYT
TRBV6-6	TRBJ1-1	ASRAGTEAF
TRBV7-2	TRBJ2-6	ASSLGMPGVGANVLT
TRBV15	TRBJ2-6	ATSRGLMRSGANVLT
TRBV19	TRBJ1-1	ASTTGNTEAF
TRBV15	TRBJ1-4	ATSRDLTEEKLF
TRBV9	TRBJ2-3	ASSVALAGVGTDTQY
TRBV29-1	TRBJ1-4	SVEDYRLELF
TRBV4-1	TRBJ1-2	ASSQDGTLYGYT
TRBV11-2	TRBJ1-6	ASSALSGGDSPLH
TRBV18	TRBJ1-6	ASSPDRGSSPLH
TRBV12-3/TRBV12-4	TRBJ2-5	ASSNAVEETQY
TRBV5-5	TRBJ2-5	ASSRTGGQETQY
TRBV6-5	TRBJ1-5	ASSSSINQPQH
TRBV19	TRBJ2-1	ASSIDVAGSYNEQF
TRBV5-1	TRBJ1-1	ASSLAGVGGTEAF
TRBV10-2	TRBJ2-1	ASSEGTSGGNEQF
TRBV6-5	TRBJ2-5	ASSLGPETQY
TRBV5-1	TRBJ2-1	ASSLVTSGDNTNEQF
TRBV7-2	TRBJ1-2	ASSLAGQSYGYT
TRBV4-2	TRBJ2-3	ASSPGGLTDTQY
TRBV2	TRBJ2-2	ATDSNTGELF
TRBV2	TRBJ1-6	ASSEGVVVRNSPLH
TRBV4-2	TRBJ2-7	ASSQWKGAYEQY